These 18 T cell receptor beta chains were sequenced from one sample in a study of T-cell reconstitution after alpha-beta-depleted transplantation in children. During its preparation, the TCRbeta library received unique molecular identifiers. TCRdb itself ran the PCR reads through MiXCR, one entry per CDR3 protein. This table holds 450,000 to 600,000 distinct CDR3 sequences, under 12% found once. This sample comprised PBMCs, obtained before TCRalphabeta/CD19-depleted stem cell transplant. The receptor set was obtained from a child aged 2 to 10 with inherited bone marrow failure, due to receive a stem cell transplant.

Many counts were recorded for this clonotype. J is TRBJ1-5 and V is TRBV21-1; the DNA was not used to check the table's D call, TRBD1. TRBV21-1 is a listed pseudogene. The CDR3 sequence is 18 residues long. The CDR3 DNA sequence: TGTGCCAGCAGTAAGGACAGGCGCAGATTCGATAGCAATCAGCCCCAGCATTTT. This translates into CASSKDRRRFDSNQPQHF.

This clonotype was observed many times. The rearrangement joins TRBV9 to TRBJ2-1, with D perhaps assigned TRBD1 or TRBD2 (5 bases each). This CDR3 region has 15 residues. V dropped 0 bases and J dropped 6 bases, with 13 bases sitting between them. Germline values: CDR1 SGDLS, CDR2 YYNGEE. The DNA for the CDR3 is TGTGCCAGCAGCGTAGAATGGGGGAGAGGCAATGAGCAGTTCTTC. This encodes CASSVEWGRGNEQFF. The full variable domain, with the rest looked up from reference TRBV9 and TRBJ2-1, is DSGVTQTPKHLITATGQRVTLRCSPRSGDLSVYWYQQSLDQGLQFLIQYYNGEERAKGNILERFSAQQFPDLHSELNLSSLELGDSALYFCASSVEWGRGNEQFFGPGTRLTVL.

There are many counts of this clonotype. The genes are TRBV15 and TRBJ1-1, with 8 bases fitting TRBD1. Germline V gives CDR1 LNHNV, CDR2 YYDKDF (reference sequence). Trimming removed 2 bases from V and 4 bases from J; junction bases left unmatched: 3. The CDR3 totals 14 residues. The CDR3: CATSRTDRVTEAFF. CDR3 coding DNA: TGTGCCACCAGCAGAACGGACAGGGTCACTGAAGCTTTCTTT.

The chain uses TRBV11-2 and TRBJ2-3, with 10 positions matching TRBD2. Germline trimming cut 5 bases from V and 2 bases from J; bases unmatched to any gene: 7. Germline V lookup: CDR1 SGHAT, CDR2 FQNNGV. This CDR3 has 16 residues. Written as DNA, the CDR3 is TGTGCCAGCAGCGGACAACTAGCGGGGCTCACAGATACGCAGTATTTT. This encodes CASSGQLAGLTDTQYF.

Concerning this clonotype itself: A much more abundant neighbour one base away suggests this may be a read error. DNA of the CDR3: TGTGCCACCAGCAGGACAGGGGTGGTCTATGGCTACACCTTC. Protein sequence: CATSRTGVVYGYTF. The chain combines TRBV15 with TRBJ1-2; 8 nucleotides align to TRBD1. V lost 3 bases to trimming and J lost 4 bases; unmatched junction nucleotides: 4. CDR1 is LNHNV and CDR2 is YYDKDF in the germline V gene (reference sequence). The CDR3 length is 14 residues.

In this sample, this clonotype turned up a few times. The genes are TRBV7-2 and TRBJ2-2; possible D gene TRBD1, 6 bases. The CDR3 is 15 amino acids. Germline values: CDR1 SGHTA, CDR2 FQGNSA. V was cut by 5 bases and J by 2 bases, with 12 bases left in between. The CDR3 protein is CASSQDRSNTGELFF. The CDR3 nucleotides read TGTGCCAGCAGCCAAGACAGGAGCAACACCGGGGAGCTGTTTTTT.

This clonotype was observed at least ten times. The chain is built from TRBV6-2 or TRBV6-3 and TRBJ1-2, with a weak D call TRBD1 (6 bases). Germline CDR1 is MNHEY and CDR2 is SVGEGT. The CDR3 contains 14 residues. Trimming cost V 6 bases and J 4 bases, with 15 bases left between them. The CDR3 sequence: CASSGQPGPYGYTF. Written as DNA, the CDR3 is TGTGCCAGCAGCGGACAGCCCGGCCCCTATGGCTACACCTTC.

This clonotype was recorded at least ten times. The rearrangement links TRBV27 to TRBJ1-6, with a tentative D call TRBD1 (5 bases). Trimming shortened V by 8 bases and J by 4 bases, and 9 bases separated the two germline ends. CDR3 length: 13 residues. Per germline, CDR1 MNHEY and CDR2 SMNVEV (reference sequence). CDR3 coding DNA: TGTGCCAGCGGGCAGGGATATAATTCACCCCTCCACTTT. Translating it yields CASGQGYNSPLHF.

On this clonotype: It may be a read error: a sequence one base away is much more abundant. This chain joins TRBV4-1 and TRBJ2-1; 7 bases map to TRBD2. Germline CDR1 and CDR2: MGHRA and YSYEKL. The CDR3 is made up of 15 amino acids. This CDR3 is CASSQVYGGNNDQFF. Here the CDR3 DNA reads TGCGCCAGCAGCCAAGTCTACGGGGGGAACAATGACCAGTTCTTC.

This clonotype was counted many times. The V and J genes are TRBV12-3 or TRBV12-4 and TRBJ2-1; D is tentatively TRBD1 or TRBD2 (5 bases each). The CDR3 is 17 residues long. The germline V and J ends were trimmed by 6 bases and 7 bases, with 25 bases remaining between them. The CDR3 sequence is CASRGRVGEYNTNEQFF. The DNA for the CDR3 is TGTGCCAGCAGGGGGCGGGTGGGGGAGTATAATACGAATGAGCAGTTCTTC.

The rearrangement links TRBV7-2 to TRBJ2-5; the match to TRBD2 covers 12 bases. Looked up from germline, CDR1 is SGHTA and CDR2 is FQGNSA. V gave up 1 base and J gave up 4 bases; unmatched junction bases: 7. This CDR3 contains 17 residues. The CDR3 DNA follows: TGTGCCAGCAGCTTAGAGCTAGCGGGAGGGCCAGGAGAGACCCAGTACTTC. Its translation is CASSLELAGGPGETQYF. Drawing the rest from reference TRBV7-2 and TRBJ2-5, the complete variable domain is GAGVSQSPSNKVTEKGKDVELRCDPISGHTALYWYRQSLGQGLEFLIYFQGNSAPDKSGLPSDRFSAERTGGSVSTLTIQRTQQEDSAVYLCASSLELAGGPGETQYFGPGTRLLVL.

This clonotype came up a few times. The V gene is TRBV11-2, the J gene TRBJ2-2; no clear D. Per the germline V gene, CDR1 is SGHAT and CDR2 is FQNNGV. V was cut by 5 bases and J by 6 bases, with 19 bases left in between. The CDR3 contains 16 residues. For the CDR3, the DNA is TGTGCCAGCAGCCGAGAAAGGACCCTGATATCCGGGGAGCTGTTTTTT. This gives the protein CASSRERTLISGELFF.

This clonotype showed up many times. The chain recombines TRBV6-2 or TRBV6-3 with TRBJ2-7; D is unclear. Germline CDR1 MNHEY, CDR2 SVGEGT. The germline V and J ends were trimmed by 7 bases and 3 bases, with 10 bases remaining between them. CDR3 size: 12 residues. DNA for the CDR3: TGTGCCAGCACTACCGCCGACTACGAGCAGTACTTC. Translating gives CASTTADYEQYF.

This clonotype was seen repeatedly, ten times or more. CDR3 nucleotides: TGCAGTGCTAGAGACCCTAGCGGGATTGTCTCCTACAATGAGCAGTTCTTC. Amino acids: CSARDPSGIVSYNEQFF. The chain has TRBV20-1 and TRBJ2-1; 9 nucleotides line up with TRBD2. V lost 0 bases, J lost 0 bases, and 6 bases stayed unmatched. Germline lookup yields CDR1 DFQATT and CDR2 SNEGSKA (reference sequence). This CDR3 has 17 amino acids.

The chain uses TRBV7-2 and TRBJ1-5, with D possibly TRBD1 on 5 matching bases. The ends were cut back, 1 base at V and 0 bases at J, with 13 bases in the middle. This CDR3 has 17 residues. Germline-derived CDR1 and CDR2 are SGHTA and FQGNSA. In DNA form, the CDR3 reads TGTGCCAGCAGCTTAGGGGTTGGACACCCTAGCAATCAGCCCCAGCATTTT. Its translation: CASSLGVGHPSNQPQHF. Drawing the rest from reference TRBV7-2 and TRBJ1-5, the complete variable domain is GAGVSQSPSNKVTEKGKDVELRCDPISGHTALYWYRQSLGQGLEFLIYFQGNSAPDKSGLPSDRFSAERTGGSVSTLTIQRTQQEDSAVYLCASSLGVGHPSNQPQHFGDGTRLSIL.

This clonotype was observed at least ten times. The chain is built from TRBV10-1 and TRBJ2-6; TRBD2 matches 7 bases. The germline V gene has CDR1 WNHNN and CDR2 SYGVQD (reference sequence). Trimming cost V 8 bases and J 3 bases; bases outside gene matches: 10. The CDR3 has 16 residues. The CDR3 protein is CASGHVWGGGANVLTF. The CDR3 region has the DNA TGCGCCAGCGGCCACGTTTGGGGGGGTGGGGCCAACGTCCTGACTTTC.

In this sample, this clonotype turned up a few times. The genes are TRBV11-2 and TRBJ2-3; maybe TRBD2 (6 bases). V lost 1 base, J lost 6 bases, and 23 bases lay in between. This CDR3 is built from 18 residues. Germline V gene lookup returns CDR1 SGHAT and CDR2 FQNNGV. CDR3 loop: CASSLGPGSGRRADTQYF. DNA for the CDR3: TGTGCCAGCAGCTTAGGTCCGGGGTCGGGACGGAGGGCCGATACGCAGTATTTT.

This clonotype has ten or more counts. The genes are TRBV11-3 and TRBJ2-1; D call uncertain. The CDR3 has 14 amino acids. Trimming removed 2 bases at V and 5 bases at J, with 10 bases between. Germline CDR1 is SGHNT and CDR2 is YENEEA. The chain's CDR3 is CASSLTHGDNEQFF. CDR3 DNA sequence: TGTGCCAGCAGCTTAACCCACGGAGACAATGAGCAGTTCTTC.